This TCR beta chain was observed in a study of siplizumab effects on memory and regulatory T cells. Using immunoSEQ multiplex PCR, the repertoire was profiled, and TCRdb retains in-frame clones only, with some absent. The table lists over 95,000 clones, just over 90% of them singletons. The sequenced material came from non-Treg CD4+ T cells sorted from blood. This clonotype originated in a human donor in good health.

CDR3 sequence: CASNSLYGYTF. The CDR3 nucleotides are TGTGCCAGTAATAGTCTCTATGGCTACACCTTC. The J gene is TRBJ1-2, the V gene TRBV19; the D is unclear. The CDR3 runs to 11 residues. CDR1 and CDR2 (germline): LNHDA, SQIVND (reference sequence). Trimming removed 7 bases from V and 4 bases from J, with 7 bases in between.